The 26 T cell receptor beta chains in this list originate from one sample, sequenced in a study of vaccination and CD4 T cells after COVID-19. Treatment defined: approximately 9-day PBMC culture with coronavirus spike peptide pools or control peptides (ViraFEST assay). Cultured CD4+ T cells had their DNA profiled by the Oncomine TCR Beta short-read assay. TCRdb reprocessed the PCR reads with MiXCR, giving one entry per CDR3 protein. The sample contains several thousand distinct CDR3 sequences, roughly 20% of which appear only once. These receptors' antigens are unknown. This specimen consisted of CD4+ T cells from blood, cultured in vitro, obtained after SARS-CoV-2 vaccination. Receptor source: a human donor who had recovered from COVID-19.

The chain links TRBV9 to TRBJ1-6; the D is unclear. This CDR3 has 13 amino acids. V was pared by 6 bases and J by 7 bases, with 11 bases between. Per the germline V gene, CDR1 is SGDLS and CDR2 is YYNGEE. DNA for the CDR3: TGTGCCAGCACCTTTGGAGGGAATTCACCCCTCCACTTT. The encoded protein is CASTFGGNSPLHF. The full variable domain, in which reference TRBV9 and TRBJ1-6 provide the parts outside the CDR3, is DSGVTQTPKHLITATGQRVTLRCSPRSGDLSVYWYQQSLDQGLQFLIQYYNGEERAKGNILERFSAQQFPDLHSELNLSSLELGDSALYFCASTFGGNSPLHFGNGTRLTVT.

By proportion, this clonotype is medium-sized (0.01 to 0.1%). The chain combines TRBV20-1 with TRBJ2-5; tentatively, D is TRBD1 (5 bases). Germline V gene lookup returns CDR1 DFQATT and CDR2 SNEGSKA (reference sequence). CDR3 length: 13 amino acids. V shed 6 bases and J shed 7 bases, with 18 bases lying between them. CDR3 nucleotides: TGCAGTGCCAATCTACCAGGGTTGGGGACCCAGTACTTC. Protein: CSANLPGLGTQYF.

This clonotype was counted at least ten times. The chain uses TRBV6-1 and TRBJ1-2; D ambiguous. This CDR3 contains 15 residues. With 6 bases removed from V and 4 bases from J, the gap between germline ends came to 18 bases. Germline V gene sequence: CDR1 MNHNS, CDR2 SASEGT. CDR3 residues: CASRAPQGQTYGYTF. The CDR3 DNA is TGTGCCAGCAGGGCTCCCCAAGGGCAGACCTATGGCTACACCTTC.

Here the CDR3 reads CASSYGTEVEAFF. The CDR3 DNA follows: TGTGCCAGCAGTTATGGTACCGAAGTTGAAGCTTTCTTT. This rearrangement joins TRBV6-5 to TRBJ1-1; D not resolved. CDR3 length: 13 amino acids. Germline V gives CDR1 MNHEY, CDR2 SVGAGI. V lost 3 bases and J lost 7, with 12 bases in between.

The CDR3 bases are TGTGCCAGCAGCCCTAGCGGGACTTACAATGAGCAGTTCTTC. Its translation is CASSPSGTYNEQFF. The chain joins TRBV6-2 or TRBV6-3 to TRBJ2-1; TRBD2 agrees at 9 bases. Germline V gene data show CDR1 as MNHEY and CDR2 as SVGEGT. The CDR3 runs to 14 residues. The V gene end was trimmed by 6 bases and the J gene end by 4 bases; junction bases not matched to a gene: 4.

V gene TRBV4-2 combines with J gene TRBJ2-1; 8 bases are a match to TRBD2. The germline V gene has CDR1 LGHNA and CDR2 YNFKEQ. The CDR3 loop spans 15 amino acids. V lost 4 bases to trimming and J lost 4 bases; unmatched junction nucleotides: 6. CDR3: CASSLAGGVYNEQFF. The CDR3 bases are TGTGCCAGCAGCCTGGCCGGGGGGGTATACAATGAGCAGTTCTTC.

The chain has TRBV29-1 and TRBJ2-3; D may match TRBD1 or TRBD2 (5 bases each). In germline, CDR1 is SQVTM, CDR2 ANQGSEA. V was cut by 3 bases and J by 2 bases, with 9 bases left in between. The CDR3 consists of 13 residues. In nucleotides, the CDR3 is TGCAGCGTTGAGGTGGGGGACACAGATACGCAGTATTTT. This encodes CSVEVGDTDTQYF.

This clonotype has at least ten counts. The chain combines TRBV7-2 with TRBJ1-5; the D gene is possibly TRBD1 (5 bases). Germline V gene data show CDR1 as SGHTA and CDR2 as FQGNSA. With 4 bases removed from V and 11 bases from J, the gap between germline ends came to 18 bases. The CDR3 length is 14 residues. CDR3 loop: CASSSWGVGLSQHF. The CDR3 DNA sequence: TGTGCCAGCAGCTCTTGGGGGGTGGGACTTTCCCAGCATTTT.

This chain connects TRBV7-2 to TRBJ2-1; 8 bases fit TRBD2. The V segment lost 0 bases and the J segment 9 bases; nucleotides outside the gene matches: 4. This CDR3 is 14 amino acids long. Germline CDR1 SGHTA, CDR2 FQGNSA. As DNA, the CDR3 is TGTGCCAGCAGCTTAGCCGGGGGGGCCATTGAGCAGTTCTTC. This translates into CASSLAGGAIEQFF. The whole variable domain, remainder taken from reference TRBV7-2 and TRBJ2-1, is GAGVSQSPSNKVTEKGKDVELRCDPISGHTALYWYRQSLGQGLEFLIYFQGNSAPDKSGLPSDRFSAERTGGSVSTLTIQRTQQEDSAVYLCASSLAGGAIEQFFGPGTRLTVL.

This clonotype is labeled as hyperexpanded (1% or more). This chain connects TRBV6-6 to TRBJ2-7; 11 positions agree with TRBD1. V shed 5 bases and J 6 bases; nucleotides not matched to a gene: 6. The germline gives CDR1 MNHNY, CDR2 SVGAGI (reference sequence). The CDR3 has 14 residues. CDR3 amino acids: CASSTGQGAGEQYF. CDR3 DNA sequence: TGTGCCAGCAGTACCGGACAGGGGGCGGGCGAGCAGTACTTC.

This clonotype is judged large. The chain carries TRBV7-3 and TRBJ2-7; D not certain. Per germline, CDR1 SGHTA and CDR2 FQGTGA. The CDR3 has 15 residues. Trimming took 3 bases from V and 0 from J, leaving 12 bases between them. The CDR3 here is CASSFPKWSSYEQYF. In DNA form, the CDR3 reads TGTGCCAGCAGCTTCCCGAAATGGAGCTCCTACGAGCAGTACTTC.

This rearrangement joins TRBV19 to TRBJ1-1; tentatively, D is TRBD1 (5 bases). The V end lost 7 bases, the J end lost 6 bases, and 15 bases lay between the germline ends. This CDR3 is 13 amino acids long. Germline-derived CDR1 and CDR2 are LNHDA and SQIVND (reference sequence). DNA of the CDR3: TGTGCCAGTATCCCCTTCGGGGGGGCTGAAGCTTTCTTT. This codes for CASIPFGGAEAFF.

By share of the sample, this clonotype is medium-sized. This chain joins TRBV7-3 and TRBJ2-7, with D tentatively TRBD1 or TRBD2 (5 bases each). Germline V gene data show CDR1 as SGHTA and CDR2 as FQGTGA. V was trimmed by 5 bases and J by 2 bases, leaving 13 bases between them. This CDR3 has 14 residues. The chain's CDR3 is CASSPSGAAYEQYF. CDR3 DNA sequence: TGTGCCAGCAGCCCCTCCGGGGCAGCCTACGAGCAGTACTTC.

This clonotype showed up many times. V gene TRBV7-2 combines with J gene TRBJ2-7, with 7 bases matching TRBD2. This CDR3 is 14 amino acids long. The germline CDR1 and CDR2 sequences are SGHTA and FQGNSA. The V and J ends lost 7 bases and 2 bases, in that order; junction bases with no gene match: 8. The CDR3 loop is CASKYELATYEQYF. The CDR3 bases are TGTGCCAGCAAATACGAACTAGCGACCTACGAGCAGTACTTC.

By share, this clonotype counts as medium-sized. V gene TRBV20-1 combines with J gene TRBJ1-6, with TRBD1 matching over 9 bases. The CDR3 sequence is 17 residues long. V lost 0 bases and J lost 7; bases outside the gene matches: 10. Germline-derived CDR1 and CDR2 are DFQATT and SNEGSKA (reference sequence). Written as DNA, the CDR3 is TGCAGTGCTAGAGATGGGACGGGACAGGGTAGCAATTCACCCCTCCACTTT. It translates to CSARDGTGQGSNSPLHF.

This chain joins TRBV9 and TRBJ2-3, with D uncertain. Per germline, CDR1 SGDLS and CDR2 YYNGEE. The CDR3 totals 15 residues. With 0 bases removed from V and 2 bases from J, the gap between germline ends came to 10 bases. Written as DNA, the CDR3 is TGTGCCAGCAGCGTAGGAGACATATACACAGATACGCAGTATTTT. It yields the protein CASSVGDIYTDTQYF.

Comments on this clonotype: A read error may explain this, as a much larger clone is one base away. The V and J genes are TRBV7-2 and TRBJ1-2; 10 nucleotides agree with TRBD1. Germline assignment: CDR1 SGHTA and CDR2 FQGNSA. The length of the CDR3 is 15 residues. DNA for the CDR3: TGTGCCAGCAACTTACGACAGGGGGCTGACTATGGCTACACCTTC. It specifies CASNLRQGADYGYTF.

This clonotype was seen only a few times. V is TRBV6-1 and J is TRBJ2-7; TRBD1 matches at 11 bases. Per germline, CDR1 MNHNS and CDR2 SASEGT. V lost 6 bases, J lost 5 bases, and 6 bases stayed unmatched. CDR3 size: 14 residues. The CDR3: CASRPGTGGNEQYF. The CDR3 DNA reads TGTGCCAGCAGACCCGGGACAGGGGGAAACGAGCAGTACTTC.

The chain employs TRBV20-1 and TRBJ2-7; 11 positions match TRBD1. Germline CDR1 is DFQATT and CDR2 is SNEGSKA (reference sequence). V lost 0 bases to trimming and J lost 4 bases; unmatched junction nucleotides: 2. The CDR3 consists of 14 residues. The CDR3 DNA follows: TGCAGTGCTAGAGAGGGGACAGGGGGATACGAGCAGTACTTC. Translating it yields CSAREGTGGYEQYF.

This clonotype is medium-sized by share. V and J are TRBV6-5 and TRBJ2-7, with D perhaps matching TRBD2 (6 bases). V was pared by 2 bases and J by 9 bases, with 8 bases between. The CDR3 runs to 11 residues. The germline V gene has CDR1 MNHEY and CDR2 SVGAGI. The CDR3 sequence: CASSYPGGQYF. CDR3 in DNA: TGTGCCAGCAGTTACCCCGGGGGGCAGTACTTC.

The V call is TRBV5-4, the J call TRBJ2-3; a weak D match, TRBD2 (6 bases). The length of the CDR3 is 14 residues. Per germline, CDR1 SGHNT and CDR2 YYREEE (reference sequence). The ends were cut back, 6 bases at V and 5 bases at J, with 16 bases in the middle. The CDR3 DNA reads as TGTGCCAGCACCGCACGGGGGAAAGAAGATACGCAGTATTTT. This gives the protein CASTARGKEDTQYF. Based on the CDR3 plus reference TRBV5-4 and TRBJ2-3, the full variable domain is ETGVTQSPTHLIKTRGQQVTLRCSSQSGHNTVSWYQQALGQGPQFIFQYYREEENGRGNFPPRFSGLQFPNYSSELNVNALELDDSALYLCASTARGKEDTQYFGPGTRLTVL.

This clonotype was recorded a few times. The DNA for the CDR3 is TGTGCCAGCAGATCAAAACAGGGGGCTAACACTGAAGCTTTCTTT. Amino acid sequence: CASRSKQGANTEAFF. The chain carries TRBV6-4 and TRBJ1-1, with 9 nucleotides matching TRBD1. Germline CDR1 MRHNA, CDR2 SNTAGT. With V trimmed by 6 bases and J by 2 bases, 7 bases remained unmatched. This CDR3 is 15 amino acids long.

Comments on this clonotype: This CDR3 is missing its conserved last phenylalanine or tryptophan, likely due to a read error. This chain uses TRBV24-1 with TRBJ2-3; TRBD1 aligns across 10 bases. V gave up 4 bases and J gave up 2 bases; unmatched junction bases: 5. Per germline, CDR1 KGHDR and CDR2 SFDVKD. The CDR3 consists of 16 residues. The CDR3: CATSDPTGGVTDTQYS. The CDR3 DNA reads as TGTGCCACCAGTGACCCGACAGGGGGCGTCACAGATACGCAGTATTCT.

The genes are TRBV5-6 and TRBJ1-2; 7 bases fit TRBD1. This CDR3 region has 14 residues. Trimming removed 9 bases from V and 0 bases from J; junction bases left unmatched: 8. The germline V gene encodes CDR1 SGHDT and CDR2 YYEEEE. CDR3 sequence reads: CATTPGGANYGYTF. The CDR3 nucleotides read TGTGCCACTACCCCAGGGGGAGCTAACTATGGCTACACCTTC.

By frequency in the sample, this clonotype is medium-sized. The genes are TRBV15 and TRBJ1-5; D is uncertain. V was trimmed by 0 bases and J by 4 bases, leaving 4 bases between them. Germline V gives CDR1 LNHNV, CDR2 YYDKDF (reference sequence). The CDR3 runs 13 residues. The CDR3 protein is CATSRDGNQPQHF. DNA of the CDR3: TGTGCCACCAGCAGAGATGGGAATCAGCCCCAGCATTTT.

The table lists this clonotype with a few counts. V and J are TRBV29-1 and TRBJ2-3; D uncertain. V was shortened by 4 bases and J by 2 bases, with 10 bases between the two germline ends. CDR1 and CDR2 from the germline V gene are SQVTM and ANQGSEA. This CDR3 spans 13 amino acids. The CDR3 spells CSVGLRYTDTQYF. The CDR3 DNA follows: TGCAGCGTTGGATTAAGGTACACAGATACGCAGTATTTT.